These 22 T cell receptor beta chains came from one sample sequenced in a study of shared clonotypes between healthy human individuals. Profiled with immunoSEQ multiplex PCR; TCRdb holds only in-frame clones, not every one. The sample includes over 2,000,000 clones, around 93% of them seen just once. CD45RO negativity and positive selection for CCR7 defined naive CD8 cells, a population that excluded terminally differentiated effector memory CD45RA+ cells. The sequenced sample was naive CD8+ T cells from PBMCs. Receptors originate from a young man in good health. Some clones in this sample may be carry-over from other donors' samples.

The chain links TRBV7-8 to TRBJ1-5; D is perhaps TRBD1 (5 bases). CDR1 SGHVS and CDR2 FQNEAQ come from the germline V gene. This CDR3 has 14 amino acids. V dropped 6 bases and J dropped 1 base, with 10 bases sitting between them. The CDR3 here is CASSQGWSNQPQHF. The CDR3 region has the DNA TGTGCCAGCAGTCAGGGTTGGAGCAATCAGCCCCAGCATTTT.

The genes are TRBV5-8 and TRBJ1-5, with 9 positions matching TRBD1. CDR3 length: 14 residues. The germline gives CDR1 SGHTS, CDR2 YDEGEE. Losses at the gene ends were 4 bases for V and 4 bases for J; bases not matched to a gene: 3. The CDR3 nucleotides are TGTGCCAGCAGCGCTGACAGGGGGAATCAGCCCCAGCATTTT. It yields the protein CASSADRGNQPQHF.

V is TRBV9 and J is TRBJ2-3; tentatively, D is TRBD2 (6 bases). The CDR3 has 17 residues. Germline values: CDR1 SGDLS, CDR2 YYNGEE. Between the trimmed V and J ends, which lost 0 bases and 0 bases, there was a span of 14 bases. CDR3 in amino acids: CASSVAGTGGSTDTQYF. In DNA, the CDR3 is TGTGCCAGCAGCGTAGCTGGGACTGGCGGGAGCACAGATACGCAGTATTTT.

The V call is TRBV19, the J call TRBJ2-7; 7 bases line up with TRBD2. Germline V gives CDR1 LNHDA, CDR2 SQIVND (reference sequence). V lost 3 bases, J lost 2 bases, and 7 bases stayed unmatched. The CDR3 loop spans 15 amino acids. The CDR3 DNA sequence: TGTGCCAGTAGTATGGGGGAGGGAGGGACCTACGAGCAGTACTTC. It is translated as CASSMGEGGTYEQYF.

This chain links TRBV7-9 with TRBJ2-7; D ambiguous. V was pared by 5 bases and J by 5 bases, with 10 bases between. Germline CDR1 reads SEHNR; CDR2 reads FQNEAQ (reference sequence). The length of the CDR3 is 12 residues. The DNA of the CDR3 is TGTGCCAGCAGCCAGGAGAGCCACGAGCAGTACTTC. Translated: CASSQESHEQYF.

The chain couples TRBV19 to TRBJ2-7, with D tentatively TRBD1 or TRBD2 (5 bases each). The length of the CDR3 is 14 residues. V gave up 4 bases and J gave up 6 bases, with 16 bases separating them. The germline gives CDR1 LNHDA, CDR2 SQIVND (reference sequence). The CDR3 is CASSTWDGGSEQYF. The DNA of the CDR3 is TGTGCCAGTAGTACGTGGGACGGTGGGAGCGAGCAGTACTTC.

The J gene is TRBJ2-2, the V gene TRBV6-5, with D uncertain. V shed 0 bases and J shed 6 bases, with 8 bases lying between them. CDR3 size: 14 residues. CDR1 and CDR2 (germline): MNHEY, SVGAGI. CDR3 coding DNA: TGTGCCAGCAGTTACTCGGGTACTGCCGGGGAGCTGTTTTTT. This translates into CASSYSGTAGELFF.

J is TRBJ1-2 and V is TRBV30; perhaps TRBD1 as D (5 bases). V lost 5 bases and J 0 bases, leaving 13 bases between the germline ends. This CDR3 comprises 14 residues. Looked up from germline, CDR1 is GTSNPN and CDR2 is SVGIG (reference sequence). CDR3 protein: CAWDSLLTNYGYTF. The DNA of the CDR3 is TGTGCCTGGGACAGTCTCCTAACTAACTATGGCTACACCTTC.

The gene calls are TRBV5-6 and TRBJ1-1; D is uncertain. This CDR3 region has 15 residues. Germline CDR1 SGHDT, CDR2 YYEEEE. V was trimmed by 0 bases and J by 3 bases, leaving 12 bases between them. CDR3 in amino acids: CASSLEGGTDTEAFF. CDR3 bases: TGTGCCAGCAGCTTGGAAGGAGGCACGGACACTGAAGCTTTCTTT. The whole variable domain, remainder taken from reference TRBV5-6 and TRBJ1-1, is DAGVTQSPTHLIKTRGQQVTLRCSPKSGHDTVSWYQQALGQGPQFIFQYYEEEERQRGNFPDRFSGHQFPNYSSELNVNALLLGDSALYLCASSLEGGTDTEAFFGQGTRLTVV.

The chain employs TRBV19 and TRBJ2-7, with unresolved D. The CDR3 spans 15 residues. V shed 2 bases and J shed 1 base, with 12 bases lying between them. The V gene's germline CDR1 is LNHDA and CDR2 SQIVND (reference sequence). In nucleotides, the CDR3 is TGTGCCAGTAGTATATCCCCGGTGGTGTCCTACGAGCAGTACTTC. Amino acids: CASSISPVVSYEQYF. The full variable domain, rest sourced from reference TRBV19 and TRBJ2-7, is DGGITQSPKYLFRKEGQNVTLSCEQNLNHDAMYWYRQDPGQGLRLIYYSQIVNDFQKGDIAEGYSVSREKKESFPLTVTSAQKNPTAFYLCASSISPVVSYEQYFGPGTRLTVT.

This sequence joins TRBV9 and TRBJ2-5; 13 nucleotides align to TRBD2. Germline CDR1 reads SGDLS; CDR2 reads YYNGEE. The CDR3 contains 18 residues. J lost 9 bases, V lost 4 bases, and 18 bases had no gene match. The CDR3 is CASSRSGTSGTGTMAQYF. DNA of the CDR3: TGTGCCAGCAGCCGCTCCGGGACTAGCGGGACGGGGACCATGGCCCAGTACTTC. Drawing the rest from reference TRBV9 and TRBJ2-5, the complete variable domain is DSGVTQTPKHLITATGQRVTLRCSPRSGDLSVYWYQQSLDQGLQFLIQYYNGEERAKGNILERFSAQQFPDLHSELNLSSLELGDSALYFCASSRSGTSGTGTMAQYFGPGTRLLVL.

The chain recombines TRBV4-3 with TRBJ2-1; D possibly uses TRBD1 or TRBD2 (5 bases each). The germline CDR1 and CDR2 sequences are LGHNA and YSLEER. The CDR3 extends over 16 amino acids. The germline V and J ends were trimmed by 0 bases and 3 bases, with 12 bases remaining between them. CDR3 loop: CASSQEGERGYNEQFF. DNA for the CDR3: TGCGCCAGCAGCCAAGAAGGCGAGAGGGGCTACAATGAGCAGTTCTTC.

The CDR3 DNA is TGTGCCAGCAGTGAACGACAGTCTTTTAATGAAAAACTGTTTTTT. It encodes CASSERQSFNEKLFF. The V and J genes are TRBV19 and TRBJ1-4; weak D call: TRBD1 (5 bases). V was trimmed by 9 bases and J by 4 bases, leaving 18 bases between them. This CDR3 spans 15 amino acids. Germline-derived CDR1 and CDR2 are LNHDA and SQIVND (reference sequence).

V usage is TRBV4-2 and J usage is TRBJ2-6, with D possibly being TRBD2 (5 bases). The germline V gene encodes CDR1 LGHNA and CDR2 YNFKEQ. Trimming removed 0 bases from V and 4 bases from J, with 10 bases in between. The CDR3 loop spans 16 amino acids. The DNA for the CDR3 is TGTGCCAGCAGCCAAGATGAGGTAGCGGGGGCCAACGTCCTGACTTTC. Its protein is CASSQDEVAGANVLTF.

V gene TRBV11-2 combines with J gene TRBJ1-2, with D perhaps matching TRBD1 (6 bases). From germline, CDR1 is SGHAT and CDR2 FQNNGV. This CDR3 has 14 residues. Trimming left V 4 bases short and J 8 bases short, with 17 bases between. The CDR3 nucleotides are TGTGCCAGCAGCTCGAGGGGGTACAGGGAAGGCTACACCTTC. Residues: CASSSRGYREGYTF.

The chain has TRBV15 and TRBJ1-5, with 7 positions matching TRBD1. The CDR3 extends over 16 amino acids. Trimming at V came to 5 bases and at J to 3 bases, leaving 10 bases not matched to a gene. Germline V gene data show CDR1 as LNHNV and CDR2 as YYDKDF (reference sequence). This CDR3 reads CATSPRDRYYNQPQHF. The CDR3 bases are TGTGCCACCAGCCCCCGGGACAGATACTACAATCAGCCCCAGCATTTT.

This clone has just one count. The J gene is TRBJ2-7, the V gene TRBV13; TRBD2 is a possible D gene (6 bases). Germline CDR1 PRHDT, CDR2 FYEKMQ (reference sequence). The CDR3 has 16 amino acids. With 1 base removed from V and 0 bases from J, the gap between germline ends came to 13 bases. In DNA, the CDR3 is TGTGCCAGCAGCTTAGCTGGCGGGACGAGCTCCTACGAGCAGTACTTC. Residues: CASSLAGGTSSYEQYF.

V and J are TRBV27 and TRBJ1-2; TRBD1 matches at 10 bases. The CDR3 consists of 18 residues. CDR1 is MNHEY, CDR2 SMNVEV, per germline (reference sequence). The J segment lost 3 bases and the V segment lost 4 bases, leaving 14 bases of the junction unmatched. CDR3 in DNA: TGTGCCAGCAGTTCTTACTCTACCGGGACAGGGGACGACTATGGCTACACCTTC. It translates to CASSSYSTGTGDDYGYTF.

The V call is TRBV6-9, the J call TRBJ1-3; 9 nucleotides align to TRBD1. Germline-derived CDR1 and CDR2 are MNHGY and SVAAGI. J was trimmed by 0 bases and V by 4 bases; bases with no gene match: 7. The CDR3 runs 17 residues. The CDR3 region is CASSSPGGQGSGNTIYF. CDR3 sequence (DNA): TGTGCCAGCAGTTCTCCCGGGGGACAGGGCTCTGGAAACACCATATATTTT.

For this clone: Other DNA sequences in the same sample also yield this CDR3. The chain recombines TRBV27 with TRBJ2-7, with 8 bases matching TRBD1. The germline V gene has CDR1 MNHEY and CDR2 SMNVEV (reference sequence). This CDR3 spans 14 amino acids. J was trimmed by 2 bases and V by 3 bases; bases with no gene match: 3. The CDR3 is CASSLTGVPYEQYF. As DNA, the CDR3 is TGTGCCAGCAGTTTGACAGGGGTCCCCTACGAGCAGTACTTC.

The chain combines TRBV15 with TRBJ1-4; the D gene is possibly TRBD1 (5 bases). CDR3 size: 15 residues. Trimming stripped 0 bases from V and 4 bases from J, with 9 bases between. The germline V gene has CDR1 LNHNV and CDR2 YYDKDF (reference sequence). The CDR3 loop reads CATSRDRQRNEKLFF. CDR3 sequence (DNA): TGTGCCACCAGCAGAGACAGACAGCGTAATGAAAAACTGTTTTTT.

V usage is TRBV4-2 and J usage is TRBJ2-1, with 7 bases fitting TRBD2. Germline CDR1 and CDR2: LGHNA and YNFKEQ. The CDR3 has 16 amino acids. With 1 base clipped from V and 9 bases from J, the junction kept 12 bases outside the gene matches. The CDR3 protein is CASSQVAGVVSSEQFF. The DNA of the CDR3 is TGTGCCAGCAGCCAAGTTGCGGGAGTGGTCTCCAGTGAGCAGTTCTTC.